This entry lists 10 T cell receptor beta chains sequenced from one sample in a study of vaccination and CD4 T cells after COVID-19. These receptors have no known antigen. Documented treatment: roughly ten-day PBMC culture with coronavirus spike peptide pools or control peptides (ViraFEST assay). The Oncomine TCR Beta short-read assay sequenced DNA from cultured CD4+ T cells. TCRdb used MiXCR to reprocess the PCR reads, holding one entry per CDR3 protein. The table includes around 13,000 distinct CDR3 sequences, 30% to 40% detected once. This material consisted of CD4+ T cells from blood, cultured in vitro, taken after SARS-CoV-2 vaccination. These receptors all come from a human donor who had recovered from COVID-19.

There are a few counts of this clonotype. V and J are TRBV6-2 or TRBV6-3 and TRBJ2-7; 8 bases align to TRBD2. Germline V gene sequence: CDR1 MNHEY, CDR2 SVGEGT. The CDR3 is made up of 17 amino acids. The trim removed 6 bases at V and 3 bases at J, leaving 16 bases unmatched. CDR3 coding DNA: TGTGCCAGCAGCCTTTCCGGGACTAGAAGTCTACTCTACGAGCAGTACTTC. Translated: CASSLSGTRSLLYEQYF.

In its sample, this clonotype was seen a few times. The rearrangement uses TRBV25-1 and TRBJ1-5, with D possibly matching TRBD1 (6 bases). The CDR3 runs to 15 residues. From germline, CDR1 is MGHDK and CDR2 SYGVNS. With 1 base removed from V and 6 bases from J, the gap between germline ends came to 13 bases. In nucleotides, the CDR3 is TGTGCCAGCAGTGAATCAAGGGGGTCAGGTCAGCCCCAGCATTTT. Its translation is CASSESRGSGQPQHF. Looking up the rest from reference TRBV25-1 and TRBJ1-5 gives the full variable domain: EADIYQTPRYLVIGTGKKITLECSQTMGHDKMYWYQQDPGMELHLIHYSYGVNSTEKGDLSSESTVSRIRTEHFPLTLESARPSHTSQYLCASSESRGSGQPQHFGDGTRLSIL.

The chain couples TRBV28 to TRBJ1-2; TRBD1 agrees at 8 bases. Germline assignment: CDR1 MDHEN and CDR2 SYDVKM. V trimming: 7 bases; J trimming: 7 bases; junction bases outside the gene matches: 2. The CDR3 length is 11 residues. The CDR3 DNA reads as TGTGCCAGCACGGACAGGGCTGGCTACACCTTC. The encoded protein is CASTDRAGYTF.

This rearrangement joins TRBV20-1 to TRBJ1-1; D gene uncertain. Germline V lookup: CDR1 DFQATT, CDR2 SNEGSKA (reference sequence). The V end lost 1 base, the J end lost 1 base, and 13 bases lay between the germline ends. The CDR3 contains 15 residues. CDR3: CSARGGAWRNTEAFF. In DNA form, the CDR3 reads TGCAGTGCTAGAGGCGGTGCGTGGCGGAACACTGAAGCTTTCTTT.

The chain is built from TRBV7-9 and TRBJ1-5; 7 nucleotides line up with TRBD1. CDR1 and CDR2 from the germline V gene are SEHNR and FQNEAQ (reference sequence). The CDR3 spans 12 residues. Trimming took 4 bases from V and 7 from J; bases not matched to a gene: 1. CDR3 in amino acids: CASSWDSQPQHF. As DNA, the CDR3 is TGTGCCAGCAGCTGGGACAGCCAGCCCCAGCATTTT.

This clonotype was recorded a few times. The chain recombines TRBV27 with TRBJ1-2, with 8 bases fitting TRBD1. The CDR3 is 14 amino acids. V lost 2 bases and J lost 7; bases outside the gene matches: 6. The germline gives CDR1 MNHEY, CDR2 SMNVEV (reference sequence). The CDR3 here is CASSLGRGQGGYTF. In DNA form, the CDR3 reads TGTGCCAGCAGTTTAGGCAGGGGGCAAGGTGGCTACACCTTC.

The CDR3 sequence is CASSEMSGRNQETQYF. The CDR3 coding sequence is TGTGCCAGCAGTGAAATGTCAGGCAGAAACCAAGAGACCCAGTACTTC. The V gene is TRBV25-1, the J gene TRBJ2-5; D gene ambiguous. Germline CDR1 MGHDK, CDR2 SYGVNS. The CDR3 has 16 amino acids. With 2 bases removed from V and 0 bases from J, the gap between germline ends came to 13 bases. The variable domain in full, completed from reference TRBV25-1 and TRBJ2-5, reads EADIYQTPRYLVIGTGKKITLECSQTMGHDKMYWYQQDPGMELHLIHYSYGVNSTEKGDLSSESTVSRIRTEHFPLTLESARPSHTSQYLCASSEMSGRNQETQYFGPGTRLLVL.

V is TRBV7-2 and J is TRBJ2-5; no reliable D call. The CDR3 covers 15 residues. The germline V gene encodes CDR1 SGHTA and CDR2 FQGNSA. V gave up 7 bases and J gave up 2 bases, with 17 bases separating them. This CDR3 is CASKLTSLSQETQYF. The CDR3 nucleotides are TGTGCCAGCAAGTTGACAAGTCTGTCTCAAGAGACCCAGTACTTC.

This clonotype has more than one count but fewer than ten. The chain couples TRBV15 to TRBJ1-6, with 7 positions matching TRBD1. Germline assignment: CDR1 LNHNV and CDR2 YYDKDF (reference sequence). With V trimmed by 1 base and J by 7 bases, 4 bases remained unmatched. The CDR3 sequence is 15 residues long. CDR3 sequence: CATSRVRQGNSPLHF. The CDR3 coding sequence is TGTGCCACCAGCAGAGTTCGACAGGGCAATTCACCCCTCCACTTT.

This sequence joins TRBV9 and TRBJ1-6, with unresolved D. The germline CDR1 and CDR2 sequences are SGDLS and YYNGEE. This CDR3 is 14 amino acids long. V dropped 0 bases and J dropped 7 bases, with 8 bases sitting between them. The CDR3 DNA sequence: TGTGCCAGCAGCGTAGCTAAGGCAAATTCACCCCTCCACTTT. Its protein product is CASSVAKANSPLHF.